This T cell receptor beta chain emerged from a study of blood T cell repertoires in COVID-19. Assay used: immunoSEQ multiplex PCR; TCRdb lists only in-frame clones, some missing. Of more than 85,000 clones in the sample, about 90% were seen once. The CDR3 sequence is 16 residues long. With 5 bases clipped from V and 2 bases from J, the junction kept 11 bases outside the gene matches. CDR1 is LNHNV, CDR2 YYDKDF, per germline (reference sequence). The chain combines TRBV15 with TRBJ2-5, with 7 bases fitting TRBD2. Input material: peripheral blood. The sequence was collected from a human donor with COVID-19, enrolled during active disease. The donor label of this sample is uncertain. The CDR3 region has the DNA TGTGCCACCAGCCGCCTGGCGGGGGATACTCAAGAGACCCAGTACTTC. Translated: CATSRLAGDTQETQYF.